This T cell receptor beta chain comes out of a study of cytomegalovirus exposure and HLA in healthy donors. Whole-study context: The same platform was used for the 100 to 150 validation repertoires and the approximately 670 first-cohort repertoires, a later analysis reported. Study results and limitations: For cytomegalovirus status, the classifier reportedly gave diagnoses with high specificity and sensitivity. Many donors carried some public TCRs, although rarity characterized most TCR sequences. Within the approximately 110 validation repertoires, first-cohort TCR clusters tended to co-occur, according to a later analysis.

Note on this clone: The target antigen is unknown.

TCRdb's table, derived via immunoSEQ multiplex PCR, lists solely in-frame clones and lacks some. Among hundreds of thousands of clones listed, 80% to 90% were seen once. With 1 base clipped from V and 9 bases from J, the junction kept 0 bases outside the gene matches. This CDR3 is built from 13 residues. The V gene's germline CDR1 is LNHNV and CDR2 YYDKDF (reference sequence). The material sequenced was PBMCs. This chain links TRBV15 with TRBJ2-1; 10 bases match TRBD2. The TCR was taken from a woman aged 18-30 years in good health and CMV-seronegative. The CDR3 region has the DNA TGTGCCACCAGCAGAGCTAGCGGGAGTGAGCAGTTCTTC. This encodes CATSRASGSEQFF.